The rows below give T cell receptor beta chains drawn from one sample of a study of OX40 agonist ivuxolimab in advanced cancers. TCRdb keeps only in-frame clones here, not all; method: immunoSEQ multiplex PCR. The sample lists about 78,000 clones, around 86% occurring once. Sequencing used CD4+ or CD8+ T cells sorted from blood, obtained in a trial of the OX40 agonist ivuxolimab. The receptors stem from an adult with an advanced solid tumor such as melanoma, head and neck, liver or kidney cancer. The CDR3 runs from the conserved cysteine through the conserved F or W. D genes are given only for firm matches. Only some rows state a clone size, as once, few, many or a class for expanded clones.

>.|TRBV7-9|.|TRBJ1-2
TGTGCCAGCAGCTTATTCTTGGGGGGGCCCTATGGCTACACCTTC
CASSLFLGGPYGYTF
>.|TRBV7-9|.|TRBJ1-1
TGTGCCAGCATTCCACAGGGACTCACTGAAGCTTTCTTT
CASIPQGLTEAFF
>.|TRBV10-2|TRBD1|TRBJ2-5
TGCGCCAGCAGTGGGACAGGGGGTGAGACCCAGTACTTC
CASSGTGGETQYF
>.|TRBV5-6|.|TRBJ2-5
TGTGCCAGCAGCTTCCAAGAGACCCAGTACTTC
CASSFQETQYF
>.|TRBV4-2|TRBD2|TRBJ2-2
TGTGCCAGCAGCCAAGAAGGCACTAGCGGGGAGCAAAGGGAGCTGTTTTTT
CASSQEGTSGEQRELFF
>.|TRBV6-6|.|TRBJ2-5
TGTGCCAGCAGTTACGGAGCGGGCCAAGAGACCCAGTACTTC
CASSYGAGQETQYF
>.|TRBV6-1|.|TRBJ1-6
TGTGCCAGCTGCGAGTCGAATAATTCACCCCTCCACTTT
CASCESNNSPLHF
>.|TRBV9|TRBD1|TRBJ1-5
TGTGCCAGCAGCGCCTTCGGACAGGGGAATCAGCCCCAGCATTTT
CASSAFGQGNQPQHF
>.|TRBV11-2|.|TRBJ2-3
TGTGCCAGCAGCTTGGGTCTGTATTTT
CASSLGLYF
>few|TRBV9|TRBD2|TRBJ2-1
TGTGCCAGCAGCGTAGCAGGGACTAGCGGGGGAAGCTCCTACAATGAGCAGTTCTTC
CASSVAGTSGGSSYNEQFF
>.|TRBV6-1|TRBD1|TRBJ1-1
TGTGCCAGCAGTCCCAGGGGGACAGCCGCATTT
CASSPRGTAAF
>few|TRBV28|.|TRBJ2-6
TGTGCCAGCAGTCTACTCGCGGGGGCCAACGTCCTGACTTTC
CASSLLAGANVLTF
>.|TRBV4-1|.|TRBJ2-2
TGCGCCAGCAGCCAAGAGGGCAGGGGGGCCGGGGAGCTGTTTTTT
CASSQEGRGAGELFF
>few|TRBV6-5|TRBD2|TRBJ2-1
TGTGCCAGCAGTCTGACTAGCGGGAGTATCAATGAGCAGTTCTTC
CASSLTSGSINEQFF
>.|TRBV7-2|.|TRBJ2-7
TGTGCCAGCAGCTTAGATCCAACTAGCAAGGGCTACGAGCAGTACTTC
CASSLDPTSKGYEQYF
>.|TRBV7-9|.|TRBJ1-1
TGTGCCAGCAGGAGGGGTAGGGATGCCACTGAAGCTTTCTTT
CASRRGRDATEAFF
>.|TRBV18|.|TRBJ2-1
TGTGCCAGCTCACTTCGGGACTCCGACTTGGATGAGCAGTTCTTC
CASSLRDSDLDEQFF
>.|TRBV7-2|.|TRBJ2-3
TGTGCCAGCAGCTTAGCTAGCGGCACAGATACGCAGTATTTT
CASSLASGTDTQYF
>.|TRBV11-2|TRBD2|TRBJ2-1
TGTGCCAGCAGCTCGAAACCGGGGCTAGCGGGAGAGGCCTACAATGAGCAGTTCTTC
CASSSKPGLAGEAYNEQFF
>.|TRBV27|TRBD1|TRBJ1-4
TGTGCCAGCAGGTCGACAGGGGTCAATGAAAAACTGTTTTTT
CASRSTGVNEKLFF
>few|TRBV4-1|TRBD2|TRBJ2-7
TGCGCCAGCAGCCAGGGACTAGCGGGAGTCTACGAGCAGTACTTC
CASSQGLAGVYEQYF
>few|TRBV28|.|TRBJ1-1
TGTGCCAGCCGAAGCAACACTGAAGCTTTCTTT
CASRSNTEAFF
>.|TRBV29-1|.|TRBJ1-6
TGCAGCGTGGGGGGAAGCCAAAAAGGGGCGCGAGGCTCCTATAATTCACCCCTCCACTTT
CSVGGSQKGARGSYNSPLHF
>.|TRBV18|.|TRBJ2-7
TGTGCCAGCTCACCACGGGAAGGGGAAAGATACGAGCAGTACTTC
CASSPREGERYEQYF
>.|TRBV5-1|TRBD1|TRBJ1-4
TGCGCCAGCAGCAATAAGGACAGGGGCGGTGAAAAACTGTTTTTT
CASSNKDRGGEKLFF
>.|TRBV7-8|.|TRBJ1-1
TGTGCCAGCAGCGTTCAGGGAACTGAAGCTTTCTTT
CASSVQGTEAFF
>.|TRBV6-1|.|TRBJ2-2
TGTGCCAGCAGCCCCCTGGGGGGCTCCGGGGAGCTGTTTTTT
CASSPLGGSGELFF
>.|TRBV7-8|.|TRBJ2-7
TGTGCCAGCGGCTGGGGGAGAACCTACGAGCAGTACTTC
CASGWGRTYEQYF
>.|TRBV10-3|.|TRBJ2-5
TGTGCCATCAGTCCCGGGACGGGATTACAAGAGACCCAGTACTTC
CAISPGTGLQETQYF
>.|TRBV19|TRBD2|TRBJ2-5
TGTGCCAGTAGTCCACCAGACAGCGGGAGAAGGGGCTTGAAGACCCAGTACTTC
CASSPPDSGRRGLKTQYF